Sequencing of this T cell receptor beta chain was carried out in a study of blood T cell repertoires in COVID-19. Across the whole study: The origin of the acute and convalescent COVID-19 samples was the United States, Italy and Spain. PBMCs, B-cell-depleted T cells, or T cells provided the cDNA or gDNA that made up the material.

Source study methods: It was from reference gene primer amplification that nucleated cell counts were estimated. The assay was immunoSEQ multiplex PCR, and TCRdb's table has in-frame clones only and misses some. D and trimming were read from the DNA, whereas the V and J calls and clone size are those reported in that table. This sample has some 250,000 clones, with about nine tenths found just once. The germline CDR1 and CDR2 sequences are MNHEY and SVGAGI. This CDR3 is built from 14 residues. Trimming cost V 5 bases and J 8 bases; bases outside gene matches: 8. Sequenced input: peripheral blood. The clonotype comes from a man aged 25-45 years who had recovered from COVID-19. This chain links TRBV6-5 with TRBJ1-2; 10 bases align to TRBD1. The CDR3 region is CASSRQGAFGGYTF. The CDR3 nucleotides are TGTGCCAGCAGTCGACAGGGGGCATTTGGGGGCTACACCTTC.